This TCR beta chain was recovered during a study of blood T cell repertoires in COVID-19. On the study more broadly: Acute and convalescent COVID-19 samples came from the United States, Italy and Spain. PBMCs, B-cell-depleted T cells, or T cells were the source of the cDNA or gDNA that made up the material.

How the authors handled the data: From reference gene primer amplification, estimates of nucleated cell counts were derived. TCRdb's table, derived via immunoSEQ multiplex PCR, lists solely in-frame clones and lacks some. V and J calls and clone size are copied from that table; D and trimming were computed from the DNA. Among about 170,000 clones listed, around 74% were seen once. This CDR3 is built from 19 residues. Looked up from germline, CDR1 is MNHEY and CDR2 is SMNVEV (reference sequence). The J segment lost 2 bases and the V segment lost 6 bases, leaving 16 bases of the junction unmatched. The genes are TRBV27 and TRBJ2-5, with 12 positions matching TRBD2. The sequencing sample was made of peripheral blood. The receptor comes from an elderly woman with acute or convalescent COVID-19. The CDR3 loop reads CASSPRLAGAGAGQETQYF. CDR3 nucleotide sequence: TGTGCCAGCAGCCCAAGACTAGCGGGAGCCGGGGCCGGTCAAGAGACCCAGTACTTC.